The 31 T cell receptor beta chains reported below all come from one sample, sequenced in a study of blood T cell repertoires in COVID-19. Libraries were prepared by immunoSEQ multiplex PCR; TCRdb keeps only in-frame clonotypes and omits some of them. In the table there are some 60,000 clones, over 70% of which are singletons. The specimen was peripheral blood. These receptors were taken from a human donor in a cohort sampled during active COVID-19.

The table lists this clone with a count of one. The gene calls are TRBV7-2 and TRBJ2-1; 7 bases agree with TRBD2. V shed 5 bases, J shed 4 bases, and the junction held 8 bases outside the gene matches. The CDR3 has 15 residues. Germline V gene lookup returns CDR1 SGHTA and CDR2 FQGNSA. In DNA form, the CDR3 reads TGTGCCAGCAGCCTGTCGGGGGGACCTTACAATGAGCAGTTCTTC. It is translated as CASSLSGGPYNEQFF.

The chain couples TRBV19 to TRBJ2-1; 12 bases fit TRBD1. The CDR3 is 17 amino acids. Trimming cost V 1 base and J 7 bases; bases outside gene matches: 8. CDR1 and CDR2 from the germline V gene are LNHDA and SQIVND (reference sequence). DNA of the CDR3: TGTGCCAGTAGTATAGTATGGGGACAGGGGGCGCTTAATGAGCAGTTCTTC. Its translation: CASSIVWGQGALNEQFF.

V and J are TRBV19 and TRBJ2-1, with TRBD2 matching 12 bases. The germline gives CDR1 LNHDA, CDR2 SQIVND (reference sequence). This CDR3 spans 15 amino acids. V dropped 7 bases and J dropped 0; count of bases not matched to a gene: 1. The CDR3 protein is CASTTSGSSYNEQFF. The CDR3 DNA reads TGTGCCAGTACGACTAGCGGGAGCTCCTACAATGAGCAGTTCTTC.

The chain uses TRBV9 and TRBJ1-1, with D unclear. V shed 4 bases and J shed 1 base, with 11 bases lying between them. The CDR3 is 14 amino acids. Germline V gene data show CDR1 as SGDLS and CDR2 as YYNGEE. Here the CDR3 reads CASSPGGPNTEAFF. CDR3 sequence (DNA): TGTGCCAGCAGCCCCGGCGGGCCGAACACTGAAGCTTTCTTT.

This clone was counted only a few times. The V call is TRBV2, the J call TRBJ2-6; tentatively, D is TRBD1 (6 bases). Per the germline V gene, CDR1 is SNHLY and CDR2 is FYNNEI. The CDR3 spans 15 residues. V was pared by 6 bases and J by 4 bases, with 13 bases between. The CDR3 DNA reads as TGTGCCAGCAGCCTTGACAGGACCGGGGCCAACGTCCTGACTTTC. Amino acids: CASSLDRTGANVLTF.

The chain carries TRBV5-8 and TRBJ2-5; 7 bases map to TRBD1. CDR1 SGHTS and CDR2 YDEGEE come from the germline V gene. Trimming removed 4 bases from V and 2 bases from J; junction bases left unmatched: 5. There are 14 residues in the CDR3. CDR3 nucleotides: TGTGCCAGCAGCGGGGGACAGCCTCAAGAGACCCAGTACTTC. It translates to CASSGGQPQETQYF.

The rearrangement links TRBV28 to TRBJ1-3, with 7 bases lining up with TRBD1. Trimming removed 2 bases from V and 4 bases from J; junction bases left unmatched: 5. CDR1 and CDR2 from the germline V gene are MDHEN and SYDVKM. The CDR3 is 15 residues long. The CDR3 DNA follows: TGTGCCAGCAGTTTACAAGGGGGCAGCGGAAACACCATATATTTT. Amino acids: CASSLQGGSGNTIYF. Drawing the rest from reference TRBV28 and TRBJ1-3, the complete variable domain is DVKVTQSSRYLVKRTGEKVFLECVQDMDHENMFWYRQDPGLGLRLIYFSYDVKMKEKGDIPEGYSVSREKKERFSLILESASTNQTSMYLCASSLQGGSGNTIYFGEGSWLTVV.

This chain connects TRBV19 to TRBJ1-2; a possible D gene is TRBD1 (6 bases). Germline CDR1 is LNHDA and CDR2 is SQIVND (reference sequence). The CDR3 runs to 15 residues. With 3 bases removed from V and 2 bases from J, the gap between germline ends came to 13 bases. For the CDR3, the DNA is TGTGCCAGTAGTATTCTGCAGGGGCCAAACTATGGCTACACCTTC. This translates into CASSILQGPNYGYTF.

The J gene is TRBJ2-2, the V gene TRBV11-2, with D perhaps matching TRBD1 (5 bases). Trimming stripped 7 bases from V and 4 bases from J, with 16 bases between. Germline V gene data show CDR1 as SGHAT and CDR2 as FQNNGV. This CDR3 spans 15 amino acids. In DNA, the CDR3 is TGTGCCAGCACCCCCAACGAAGGGGTCACCGGGGAGCTGTTTTTT. Translating it yields CASTPNEGVTGELFF.

The rearrangement joins TRBV3-1 (or the pseudogene TRBV3-2) to TRBJ1-3; the D is unclear. The CDR3 sequence is 15 residues long. V was pared by 4 bases and J by 4 bases, with 14 bases between. Germline assignment: CDR1 LGHDT and CDR2 YNNKEL (reference sequence). CDR3 region: CASSRPNLLGNTIYF. The DNA of the CDR3 is TGTGCCAGCAGCCGTCCGAACTTACTGGGAAACACCATATATTTT.

The chain combines TRBV12-3 or TRBV12-4 with TRBJ1-1; a possible D gene is TRBD1 (5 bases). The CDR3 has 13 residues. Trimming stripped 6 bases from V and 5 bases from J, with 13 bases between. In DNA, the CDR3 is TGTGCCAGCAGGGCATGGGGGAGGACTGAAGCTTTCTTT. Residues: CASRAWGRTEAFF.

This clone was seen at least ten times. The rearrangement links TRBV27 to TRBJ2-6; D unclear. There are 15 residues in the CDR3. V dropped 6 bases and J dropped 0 bases, with 9 bases sitting between them. Looked up from germline, CDR1 is MNHEY and CDR2 is SMNVEV (reference sequence). For the CDR3, the DNA is TGTGCCAGCAGAACTCCTAGCTCTGGGGCCAACGTCCTGACTTTC. It encodes CASRTPSSGANVLTF.

V is TRBV6-2 or TRBV6-3 and J is TRBJ1-2, with D possibly TRBD1 on 5 matching bases. V dropped 1 base and J dropped 8 bases, with 14 bases sitting between them. The CDR3 runs 14 residues. CDR1 is MNHEY, CDR2 SVGEGT, per germline. The CDR3 bases are TGTGCCAGCAGTTACTGGCAGGGTCAAGGCGGCTACACCTTC. It translates to CASSYWQGQGGYTF.

CDR3 DNA: TGTGCCAGCTCACTTAGGGGTGGTTACTACGAGCAGTACTTC. It yields the protein CASSLRGGYYEQYF. This chain links TRBV18 with TRBJ2-7; D might be TRBD1 (5 bases). V was shortened by 4 bases and J by 3 bases, with 13 bases between the two germline ends. CDR3 length equals 14 residues. Germline V lookup: CDR1 KGHSH, CDR2 LQKENI.

J is TRBJ1-1 and V is TRBV6-6; 7 bases fit TRBD1. CDR3 length: 14 amino acids. Germline-derived CDR1 and CDR2 are MNHNY and SVGAGI (reference sequence). J gave up 1 base and V 5 bases, and 4 bases lay outside the gene matches. This CDR3 is CASSGRQGNTEAFF. The DNA for the CDR3 is TGTGCCAGCAGTGGCAGACAGGGGAACACTGAAGCTTTCTTT.

In its sample, this clone was seen once. J is TRBJ2-7 and V is TRBV18; D unresolved. Germline V CDR1 and CDR2: KGHSH, LQKENI. This CDR3 spans 15 amino acids. V lost 6 bases and J 2 bases, leaving 17 bases between the germline ends. The CDR3 region is CASSPPLGGTYEQYF. The CDR3 coding sequence is TGTGCCAGCTCCCCTCCGCTCGGTGGTACCTACGAGCAGTACTTC. Supplemented by reference TRBV18 and TRBJ2-7, the full variable domain reads NAGVMQNPRHLVRRRGQEARLRCSPMKGHSHVYWYRQLPEEGLKFMVYLQKENIIDESGMPKERFSAEFPKEGPSILRIQQVVRGDSAAYFCASSPPLGGTYEQYFGPGTRLTVT.

This rearrangement joins TRBV19 to TRBJ2-7, with 9 bases lining up with TRBD1. This CDR3 comprises 14 residues. Per germline, CDR1 LNHDA and CDR2 SQIVND (reference sequence). V shed 6 bases and J 2 bases; nucleotides not matched to a gene: 5. In DNA, the CDR3 is TGTGCCAGTAGGGGACAGGGCCCCCCCTACGAGCAGTACTTC. This sequence encodes CASRGQGPPYEQYF.

The V call is TRBV30, the J call TRBJ1-2; 8 nucleotides agree with TRBD1. This CDR3 contains 12 residues. V lost 5 bases, J lost 7 bases, and 6 bases stayed unmatched. Germline CDR1 and CDR2: GTSNPN and SVGIG (reference sequence). Here the CDR3 reads CAWDRGGRGYTF. The CDR3 DNA follows: TGTGCCTGGGACAGGGGAGGTCGTGGCTACACCTTC.

The chain joins TRBV5-6 to TRBJ1-4; 7 bases align to TRBD1. Trimming at V came to 4 bases and at J to 5 bases, leaving 8 bases not matched to a gene. Germline V lookup: CDR1 SGHDT, CDR2 YYEEEE. The CDR3 is 15 amino acids. CDR3 sequence: CASSRKGQPNEKLFF. In nucleotides, the CDR3 is TGTGCCAGCAGCAGAAAGGGACAGCCAAATGAAAAACTGTTTTTT.

This clone was seen only a few times. The chain links TRBV30 to TRBJ1-2; D may be TRBD1 (6 bases). This CDR3 spans 13 amino acids. Germline values: CDR1 GTSNPN, CDR2 SVGIG (reference sequence). V gave up 5 bases and J gave up 8 bases, with 18 bases separating them. CDR3 region: CAWGTGSPRGYTF. CDR3 coding DNA: TGTGCCTGGGGCACAGGGTCCCCTCGGGGCTACACCTTC.

The V and J genes are TRBV5-1 and TRBJ2-3; 7 nucleotides line up with TRBD1. The ends lost 4 bases at V and 1 base at J; junction bases unmatched: 9. This CDR3 spans 16 amino acids. CDR1 SGHRS and CDR2 YFSETQ come from the germline V gene. CDR3 sequence (DNA): TGCGCCAGCAGCAGAGGGGCAGGGGGACGCACAGATACGCAGTATTTT. Its translation: CASSRGAGGRTDTQYF.

The chain is built from TRBV9 and TRBJ1-6; 10 nucleotides line up with TRBD1. The length of the CDR3 is 15 residues. V lost 2 bases to trimming and J lost 8 bases; unmatched junction nucleotides: 4. Germline-derived CDR1 and CDR2 are SGDLS and YYNGEE. CDR3 sequence (DNA): TGTGCCAGCAGCGTGGGGGGGACAGGGGATTCACCCCTCCACTTT. Its protein is CASSVGGTGDSPLHF.

The chain joins TRBV4-2 to TRBJ1-2; no reliable D call. Germline lookup yields CDR1 LGHNA and CDR2 YNFKEQ. CDR3 length: 14 amino acids. V shed 5 bases and J shed 8 bases, with 18 bases lying between them. DNA of the CDR3: TGTGCCAGCAGCTCCACCCAACCCGGCGGGGGCTACACCTTC. This translates into CASSSTQPGGGYTF.

This clone came up once. DNA of the CDR3: TGTGCCAGCAGCTTAGTTCCAGGGCCCTACGAGCAGTACTTC. The encoded protein is CASSLVPGPYEQYF. The chain is built from TRBV7-2 and TRBJ2-7, with D perhaps TRBD1 (5 bases). With 1 base removed from V and 2 bases from J, the gap between germline ends came to 9 bases. The CDR3 contains 14 residues. The germline gives CDR1 SGHTA, CDR2 FQGNSA.

The genes are TRBV4-1 and TRBJ2-1; 12 bases line up with TRBD2. CDR1 and CDR2 from the germline V gene are MGHRA and YSYEKL. The CDR3 extends over 15 amino acids. The V and J ends lost 0 bases and 9 bases, in that order; junction bases with no gene match: 3. In nucleotides, the CDR3 is TGCGCCAGCAGCCAAGATACACTAGCGGGGGGTGAGCAGTTCTTC. It codes for CASSQDTLAGGEQFF.

V is TRBV6-2 or TRBV6-3 and J is TRBJ2-7, with TRBD2 matching 8 bases. The CDR3 is made up of 13 amino acids. CDR1 and CDR2 (germline): MNHEY, SVGEGT. With 4 bases clipped from V and 6 bases from J, the junction kept 5 bases outside the gene matches. CDR3 sequence (DNA): TGTGCCAGCAGTTGGGGACTAGTCAGCGAGCAGTACTTC. Its translation: CASSWGLVSEQYF.

This chain connects TRBV15 to TRBJ1-2; possibly TRBD1 for D (6 bases). There are 15 residues in the CDR3. Trimming shortened V by 4 bases and J by 8 bases, and 20 bases separated the two germline ends. Per germline, CDR1 LNHNV and CDR2 YYDKDF (reference sequence). CDR3 DNA sequence: TGTGCCACCAGCACCCGCCGAGGGACACAAGAGGGCTACACCTTC. Protein: CATSTRRGTQEGYTF.

The rearrangement uses TRBV2 and TRBJ2-5; TRBD1 aligns across 9 bases. The length of the CDR3 is 14 residues. V was pared by 8 bases and J by 4 bases, with 8 bases of the junction left unmatched. CDR1 and CDR2 (germline): SNHLY, FYNNEI. The DNA of the CDR3 is TGTGCCAGCTCGGGACAGGGAGGGGGAGAGACCCAGTACTTC. Translated, it gives CASSGQGGGETQYF.

The J gene is TRBJ2-3, the V gene TRBV5-4, with 7 bases identical to TRBD1. V lost 4 bases and J lost 2; bases outside the gene matches: 7. The CDR3 extends over 15 amino acids. Germline CDR1 SGHNT, CDR2 YYREEE (reference sequence). DNA for the CDR3: TGTGCCAGCAGCCCGGGACAGACTGTCACAGATACGCAGTATTTT. It is translated as CASSPGQTVTDTQYF.

This chain uses TRBV10-3 with TRBJ2-1, with a weak D call TRBD2 (6 bases). Germline loops: CDR1 ENHRY, CDR2 SYGVKD. The CDR3 spans 16 residues. V lost 0 bases and J 8 bases, leaving 17 bases between the germline ends. The CDR3 region is CAISESAGLLGDEQFF. CDR3 nucleotides: TGTGCCATCAGTGAGTCGGCGGGACTTCTGGGCGATGAGCAGTTCTTC.

The J gene is TRBJ1-2, the V gene TRBV4-1; D not resolved. CDR1 and CDR2 from the germline V gene are MGHRA and YSYEKL. There are 14 residues in the CDR3. The V end lost 1 base, the J end lost 1 base, and 7 bases lay between the germline ends. CDR3 in DNA: TGCGCCAGCAGCCAAGCTCACGGTAACTATGGCTACACCTTC. Translating gives CASSQAHGNYGYTF.